This T cell receptor beta chain came from a study of shared clonotypes between healthy human individuals. Naive CD8 cells, CD45RO-negative and positively selected for CCR7, excluded terminally differentiated effector memory CD45RA+ cells. Only in-frame clones appear in the TCRdb table, and some are missing; sequencing was by immunoSEQ multiplex PCR. The sample includes millions of clones, about 94% seen only once; the top ten take around 1.1%. The J segment lost 6 bases and the V segment lost 6 bases, leaving 3 bases of the junction unmatched. Germline assignment: CDR1 MNHEY and CDR2 SVGAGI. CDR3 length equals 13 residues. On this clone: This sample also contains other DNA sequences that code for the same CDR3.

The chain carries TRBV6-5 and TRBJ1-5; 9 nucleotides line up with TRBD1. The source is a man between 18 and 29 years old in good health. Sequencing used naive CD8+ T cells sorted from blood. The CDR3 DNA reads as TGTGCCAGCAGCACAGGGGGCAGTCAGCCCCAGCATTTT. Amino acid sequence: CASSTGGSQPQHF.